This entry lists 19 T cell receptor beta chains sequenced from one sample in a study of blood T cell repertoires in COVID-19. This table comes from immunoSEQ multiplex PCR, and its TCRdb copy is limited to in-frame clones, with some not included. This table holds under 550,000 clones, 70% to 90% found once. The sample was peripheral blood. The receptors come from a man aged 18 to 30 with COVID-19, enrolled during active disease.

The DNA of the CDR3 is TGTGCTAGTGGTTTGGTACAAATTCGAGGGGGCAGACATTGGACTAATGAAAAACTGTTTTTT. Translating it yields CASGLVQIRGGRHWTNEKLFF. This chain links TRBV12-5 with TRBJ1-4; TRBD1 aligns across 7 bases. Losses at the gene ends were 0 bases for V and 2 bases for J; bases not matched to a gene: 18. The CDR3 is 21 amino acids. Germline V lookup: CDR1 LGHNT, CDR2 FRNRAP.

The gene calls are TRBV27 and TRBJ2-7; 12 positions agree with TRBD2. Per germline, CDR1 MNHEY and CDR2 SMNVEV (reference sequence). The V gene end was trimmed by 0 bases and the J gene end by 5 bases; junction bases not matched to a gene: 5. CDR3 length: 16 residues. This chain's CDR3 is CASSLSASGRAHEQYF. The DNA for the CDR3 is TGTGCCAGCAGTTTATCGGCTAGCGGGAGGGCCCACGAGCAGTACTTC.

The CDR3 loop reads CASGPEILREQFF. The CDR3 nucleotides are TGTGCCAGTGGGCCCGAGATTCTAAGAGAGCAGTTCTTC. This sequence joins TRBV19 and TRBJ2-1; D is uncertain. CDR1 is LNHDA, CDR2 SQIVND, per germline (reference sequence). Trimming took 8 bases from V and 10 from J, leaving 18 bases between them. CDR3 length equals 13 residues.

The CDR3 is CASSRDRPPLSEKLFF. The CDR3 DNA reads TGTGCCAGCAGCCGGGACAGGCCTCCCTTGAGTGAAAAACTGTTTTTT. This chain links TRBV7-9 with TRBJ1-4; 8 bases line up with TRBD1. CDR3 length: 16 residues. V shed 5 bases, J shed 7 bases, and the junction held 12 bases outside the gene matches. Looked up from germline, CDR1 is SEHNR and CDR2 is FQNEAQ (reference sequence). The complete variable domain, with remaining parts taken from reference TRBV7-9 and TRBJ1-4, reads DTGVSQNPRHKITKRGQNVTFRCDPISEHNRLYWYRQTLGQGPEFLTYFQNEAQLEKSRLLSDRFSAERPKGSFSTLEIQRTEQGDSAMYLCASSRDRPPLSEKLFFGSGTQLSVL.

CDR3 residues: CASSARRGMEANYGYTF. The CDR3, as DNA: TGTGCCAGCAGCGCAAGACGCGGGATGGAAGCTAACTATGGCTACACCTTC. The V gene is TRBV4-2, the J gene TRBJ1-2; D is unclear. V was clipped by 5 bases and J by 0 bases, with 19 bases between them. CDR3 length: 17 amino acids. CDR1 and CDR2 (germline): LGHNA, YNFKEQ.

The chain joins TRBV30 to TRBJ2-2, with a possible D match to TRBD1 (5 bases). Germline CDR1 GTSNPN, CDR2 SVGIG (reference sequence). There are 14 residues in the CDR3. Trimming stripped 7 bases from V and 1 base from J, with 13 bases between. CDR3 protein: CAYKAGLNTGELFF. CDR3 DNA sequence: TGTGCCTATAAGGCAGGGTTGAACACCGGGGAGCTGTTTTTT.

The gene calls are TRBV5-4 and TRBJ2-7; 9 bases align to TRBD1. There are 16 residues in the CDR3. Unmatched junction bases numbered 9, after V lost 0 bases and J lost 5 bases. The germline CDR1 and CDR2 sequences are SGHNT and YYREEE (reference sequence). In nucleotides, the CDR3 is TGTGCCAGCAGCTTGGACTCCGGGACAGGGTACAACGAGCAGTACTTC. Residues: CASSLDSGTGYNEQYF.

This chain uses TRBV24-1 with TRBJ1-3, with D unresolved. Between the trimmed V and J ends, which lost 3 bases and 4 bases, there was a span of 21 bases. The CDR3 has 18 amino acids. The germline gives CDR1 KGHDR, CDR2 SFDVKD. The CDR3 sequence is CATSDPLGGSLGGNTIYF. The CDR3 bases are TGTGCCACCAGTGATCCCCTCGGAGGCAGCCTCGGAGGAAACACCATATATTTT.

The chain recombines TRBV6-2 or TRBV6-3 with TRBJ1-1, with 7 bases that match TRBD1. V lost 4 bases, J lost 3 bases, and 17 bases stayed unmatched. This CDR3 has 18 residues. CDR1 MNHEY and CDR2 SVGEGT come from the germline V gene. The DNA for the CDR3 is TGTGCCAGCAGTTCAAGTTGGAAAGGGGGCCCCCGGGACACTGAAGCTTTCTTT. This encodes CASSSSWKGGPRDTEAFF.

The chain recombines TRBV9 with TRBJ2-2; 8 nucleotides line up with TRBD2. Germline CDR1 is SGDLS and CDR2 is YYNGEE. V trimming: 4 bases; J trimming: 2 bases; junction bases outside the gene matches: 13. CDR3 length: 18 residues. The CDR3 nucleotides are TGTGCCAGCAGCACCCCCCGGGGGGGACGTAGAAACACCGGGGAGCTGTTTTTT. Translation: CASSTPRGGRRNTGELFF.

Here the CDR3 reads CATSLASEQETQYF. The CDR3 coding sequence is TGTGCCACCTCCTTGGCTAGCGAGCAAGAGACCCAGTACTTC. The chain is built from TRBV24-1 and TRBJ2-5; the D gene is possibly TRBD2 (6 bases). Germline V lookup: CDR1 KGHDR, CDR2 SFDVKD. V was pared by 9 bases and J by 2 bases, with 15 bases between. This CDR3 comprises 14 residues.

The chain joins TRBV30 to TRBJ2-3, with D tentatively TRBD2 (5 bases). Trimming took off 0 bases at V and 8 bases at J, with 9 bases between the two ends. CDR1 GTSNPN and CDR2 SVGIG come from the germline V gene (reference sequence). CDR3 length: 12 amino acids. Written as DNA, the CDR3 is TGTGCCTGGAGTGTATTTCGGGGTACGCAGTATTTT. Protein product: CAWSVFRGTQYF.

This clone was observed once. V gene TRBV6-5 combines with J gene TRBJ2-1, with D hard to call. The CDR3 runs 15 residues. Trimming left V 2 bases short and J 0 bases short, with 8 bases between. Germline V gene data show CDR1 as MNHEY and CDR2 as SVGAGI. The DNA for the CDR3 is TGTGCCAGCAGTTACGCGCCGTTCTCCTACAATGAGCAGTTCTTC. It encodes CASSYAPFSYNEQFF.

The chain links TRBV10-2 to TRBJ1-2; 7 bases map to TRBD1. The germline V gene has CDR1 WSHSY and CDR2 SAAADI. CDR3 size: 13 residues. V shed 7 bases and J 4 bases; nucleotides not matched to a gene: 6. CDR3 amino acids: CASKGQISYGYTF. The CDR3, as DNA: TGCGCCAGCAAGGGACAGATTTCCTATGGCTACACCTTC.

V usage is TRBV11-2 and J usage is TRBJ2-1; no clear D. The CDR3 is 16 amino acids. Between the trimmed V and J ends, which lost 1 base and 0 bases, there was a span of 10 bases. The germline gives CDR1 SGHAT, CDR2 FQNNGV. CDR3 sequence reads: CASSLVAGNSYNEQFF. The CDR3 DNA sequence: TGTGCCAGCAGCTTAGTGGCAGGAAACTCCTACAATGAGCAGTTCTTC.

The chain links TRBV18 to TRBJ2-2; D is ambiguous. The V end was cut by 10 bases, the J end by 0 bases, with 18 bases between. Per germline, CDR1 KGHSH and CDR2 LQKENI. The CDR3 spans 16 residues. CDR3 sequence (DNA): TGTGCCACCGAACCGGTCGAACGCGCGAACACCGGGGAGCTGTTTTTT. Translating gives CATEPVERANTGELFF.

The chain joins TRBV9 to TRBJ2-5; 10 bases line up with TRBD2. The germline CDR1 and CDR2 sequences are SGDLS and YYNGEE. The J segment lost 2 bases and the V segment lost 0 bases, leaving 4 bases of the junction unmatched. The CDR3 is 16 residues long. The CDR3 sequence is CASSVDIAGGQETQYF. The CDR3, as DNA: TGTGCCAGCAGCGTAGATATAGCGGGGGGACAAGAGACCCAGTACTTC.

This chain joins TRBV25-1 and TRBJ2-1, with 7 positions matching TRBD2. The CDR3 has 15 amino acids. Germline lookup yields CDR1 MGHDK and CDR2 SYGVNS. After removal of 3 bases from V and 3 bases from J, the junction contained 5 bases not matched to a gene. The CDR3 nucleotides read TGTGCCAGCAGTGACCGCCGGGACTACTACAATGAGCAGTTCTTC. This translates into CASSDRRDYYNEQFF.

The chain uses TRBV4-1 and TRBJ2-3; TRBD2 agrees at 7 bases. CDR3 length: 17 amino acids. The germline V gene encodes CDR1 MGHRA and CDR2 YSYEKL. Trimming took 4 bases from V and 0 from J; bases not matched to a gene: 10. Here the CDR3 DNA reads TGCGCCAGCAGCCCAAGGGTAAGCGGGACCAGCACAGATACGCAGTATTTT. It encodes CASSPRVSGTSTDTQYF.